These 15 T cell receptor beta chains were all obtained from the same sample, sequenced in a study of control samples from healthy donors and cancer patients (TCRdb year 2020). Library prep was done by the immunoSEQ multiplex PCR assay. This immuneACCESS table, as held by TCRdb, lists in-frame sequences with V and J called but not all clones. Of the missing ones, under half trace to an unresolved V gene in checked studies; the others have no known cause. The sample has 100,000 or so clones on record, just over 90% of them singletons. 2% to 3% of the sample belongs to the ten largest clones. The sample taken for sequencing was blood. The receptors here all came from a woman aged 18-35 years in good health.

This clone was observed a handful of times. The V call is TRBV3-1 (or the pseudogene TRBV3-2), the J call TRBJ1-6; tentatively, D is TRBD1 (6 bases). Looked up from germline, CDR1 is LGHDT and CDR2 is YNNKEL (reference sequence). The CDR3 runs to 17 residues. Between the trimmed V and J ends, which lost 5 bases and 9 bases, there was a span of 23 bases. The CDR3 protein is CASSSTPGHSLSSPLHF. In DNA form, the CDR3 reads TGTGCCAGCAGCTCTACACCGGGACATAGCTTGAGTTCACCCCTCCACTTT.

CDR3 in amino acids: CASSTPQGPNYGYTF. The CDR3 DNA is TGTGCCAGCAGCACACCACAGGGCCCCAACTATGGCTACACCTTC. The chain uses TRBV9 and TRBJ1-2; TRBD1 is a possible D gene (6 bases). Trimming took 4 bases from V and 2 from J, leaving 15 bases between them. CDR1 and CDR2 from the germline V gene are SGDLS and YYNGEE. The CDR3 is 15 residues long.

CDR3: CASSEGGPYNEQFF. CDR3 nucleotides: TGTGCCAGCAGTGAGGGGGGGCCCTACAATGAGCAGTTCTTC. The chain uses TRBV6-1 and TRBJ2-1; a possible D gene is TRBD2 (7 bases). This CDR3 is 14 amino acids long. Germline CDR1 reads MNHNS; CDR2 reads SASEGT. V was shortened by 3 bases and J by 2 bases, with 8 bases between the two germline ends.

The chain combines TRBV18 with TRBJ1-2, with D uncertain. V shed 3 bases and J shed 2 bases, with 16 bases lying between them. The CDR3 has 16 amino acids. Germline-derived CDR1 and CDR2 are KGHSH and LQKENI. The CDR3 loop is CASSPGIQFRNYGYTF. The CDR3 DNA reads TGTGCCAGCTCACCGGGGATACAGTTTCGAAACTATGGCTACACCTTC.

The chain carries TRBV11-2 and TRBJ2-2; a weak D match, TRBD1 (5 bases). Germline assignment: CDR1 SGHAT and CDR2 FQNNGV. The V end lost 5 bases, the J end lost 5 bases, and 18 bases lay between the germline ends. The CDR3 is 16 residues long. The CDR3, as DNA: TGTGCCAGCAGCCATAGGGGCCAGGGTAGGACCGGGGAGCTGTTTTTT. Translating it yields CASSHRGQGRTGELFF.

This clone appeared a single time. The chain combines TRBV7-8 with TRBJ2-1; the match to TRBD2 covers 9 bases. The CDR3 consists of 15 residues. Per germline, CDR1 SGHVS and CDR2 FQNEAQ. V lost 1 base, J lost 6 bases, and 4 bases stayed unmatched. The CDR3 sequence: CASSLVGGRANEQFF. Here the CDR3 DNA reads TGTGCCAGCAGCTTAGTTGGCGGGAGGGCCAATGAGCAGTTCTTC.

The rearrangement links TRBV18 to TRBJ1-1; D not resolved. Germline assignment: CDR1 KGHSH and CDR2 LQKENI. Trimming removed 1 base from V and 7 bases from J, with 13 bases in between. This CDR3 contains 14 residues. The chain's CDR3 is CASSPRAGLGEAFF. The CDR3 nucleotides read TGTGCCAGCTCACCACGTGCGGGATTAGGTGAAGCTTTCTTT.

This clone was counted between two and nine times. The chain has TRBV6-4 and TRBJ2-7; possibly TRBD2 for D (6 bases). V was clipped by 4 bases and J by 6 bases, with 16 bases between them. Germline V gene data show CDR1 as MRHNA and CDR2 as SNTAGT. The CDR3 runs 14 residues. The CDR3 DNA reads TGTGCCAGCAGTGTGGAGGGGACCTCGTCCGAGCAGTACTTC. Amino acids: CASSVEGTSSEQYF.

The chain couples TRBV28 to TRBJ1-1, with 7 bases that match TRBD1. There are 15 residues in the CDR3. V shed 2 bases, J shed 4 bases, and the junction held 7 bases outside the gene matches. The V gene's germline CDR1 is MDHEN and CDR2 SYDVKM. CDR3 sequence: CASSLEGAGFTEAFF. CDR3 DNA sequence: TGTGCCAGCAGTTTAGAGGGGGCCGGATTCACTGAAGCTTTCTTT. Full variable domain (rest looked up from reference TRBV28 and TRBJ1-1): DVKVTQSSRYLVKRTGEKVFLECVQDMDHENMFWYRQDPGLGLRLIYFSYDVKMKEKGDIPEGYSVSREKKERFSLILESASTNQTSMYLCASSLEGAGFTEAFFGQGTRLTVV.

DNA for the CDR3: TGTGCCACCAGTGATGTAAAAAGCATAAATGGCTACACCTTC. Translated: CATSDVKSINGYTF. The gene calls are TRBV24-1 and TRBJ1-2; the D is unclear. This CDR3 spans 14 amino acids. Germline CDR1 reads KGHDR; CDR2 reads SFDVKD. V lost 3 bases, J lost 6 bases, and 13 bases lay in between.

J is TRBJ1-3 and V is TRBV2; 7 bases fit TRBD1. CDR3 length: 14 amino acids. V lost 6 bases to trimming and J lost 4 bases; unmatched junction nucleotides: 6. The germline gives CDR1 SNHLY, CDR2 FYNNEI. The CDR3 DNA sequence: TGTGCCAGCAGCGTCCAGGGGGGCGGAAACACCATATATTTT. Protein: CASSVQGGGNTIYF.

The chain combines TRBV30 with TRBJ2-2; D is possibly TRBD2 (5 bases). Germline CDR1 reads GTSNPN; CDR2 reads SVGIG (reference sequence). Trimming left V 2 bases short and J 8 bases short, with 24 bases between. The CDR3 spans 17 residues. The DNA of the CDR3 is TGTGCCTGGAGTAATGGTCCCCGGACTTTCGGGGTGGGGGAGCTGTTTTTT. Its translation is CAWSNGPRTFGVGELFF.

V gene TRBV11-3 combines with J gene TRBJ2-7; D remains unclear. Germline V gene sequence: CDR1 SGHNT, CDR2 YENEEA. The CDR3 runs to 11 residues. V lost 2 bases to trimming and J lost 2 bases, with 1 base between them. The DNA of the CDR3 is TGTGCCAGCAGCTTAACCTACGAGCAGTACTTC. Its protein is CASSLTYEQYF.

The CDR3 loop is CASSPPSAGLQETQYF. In DNA, the CDR3 is TGTGCCAGCTCACCACCCAGCGCAGGCCTCCAAGAGACCCAGTACTTC. The chain uses TRBV18 and TRBJ2-5; D is uncertain. V lost 0 bases to trimming and J lost 1 base, with 12 bases between them. Germline V gene lookup returns CDR1 KGHSH and CDR2 LQKENI. This CDR3 has 16 amino acids.

This rearrangement joins TRBV10-3 to TRBJ1-4; D perhaps matches TRBD1 (6 bases). This CDR3 comprises 16 residues. The germline V gene has CDR1 ENHRY and CDR2 SYGVKD. V was pared by 0 bases and J by 3 bases, with 11 bases between. In nucleotides, the CDR3 is TGTGCCATCAGTGAGTCAATCAGGGGACCTAATGAAAAACTGTTTTTT. This sequence encodes CAISESIRGPNEKLFF.